This TCR beta chain emerged from a study of T cells after yellow fever vaccination. The study's findings and limits: Post-booster repertoires contained most primary-vaccination clones again (roughly 95% CD4, around 88% CD8). Abundant bulk-derived clonotypes could contaminate FACS-sorted repertoires. Clonotypes found in both CD4 and CD8 compartments made up a small share.

The study made its TCR cDNA through 5'RACE template switching. That step introduced a universal primer site along with UMIs. TCRdb passed the 5' RACE reads through MiXCR, listing each CDR3 protein once. Of hundreds of thousands of distinct CDR3 sequences listed, over 8% are singletons. As to this clonotype: The antigen remains unidentified.

The CDR3 loop spans 14 amino acids. V lost 8 bases, J lost 7 bases, and 18 bases lay in between. Germline CDR1 and CDR2: LNHDA and SQIVND (reference sequence). The sequenced sample was PBMCs, obtained on the day of the first yellow fever vaccination. J is TRBJ1-5 and V is TRBV19, with no clear D. The receptor was derived from a man aged 18 to 30 who received the YFV17D yellow fever vaccine. The CDR3 sequence is CASESSAYRQPQHF. CDR3 bases: TGTGCCAGTGAATCGTCGGCGTACCGGCAGCCCCAGCATTTT.